This T cell receptor beta chain stems from a study of T cells in Graves' hyperthyroidism and ophthalmopathy. Study at large: Peripheral blood was acquired at first diagnosis, ahead of any therapy whatsoever.

Ten or more counts support this clonotype. Its cognate antigen is unknown. It was uncontrolled infection, other autoimmune disease, pregnancy or lactation that excluded patients. Amplification of TCR beta CDR3 regions used RNA as the template. RT-PCR in the first round (using the HTBI primer set) targeted the TCR CDR3. Using its own MiXCR run on the multiplex PCR reads, TCRdb lists one record per CDR3 protein. The sample has about 300,000 distinct CDR3 sequences; approximately 19% are singletons. Germline V gene lookup returns CDR1 MNHNS and CDR2 SASEGT. The V end was cut by 7 bases, the J end by 2 bases, with 11 bases between. There are 13 residues in the CDR3. Study findings and constraints: Model-based prediction identified ophthalmopathy a median 6.5 months prior to its onset. Within blood appeared most thyroid clonotypes that had expanded above 0.001.

The specimen sequenced was blood. This clonotype originated in a man between 45 and 60 years old with Graves' ophthalmopathy. The chain carries TRBV6-1 and TRBJ2-5; D may be TRBD1 (5 bases). DNA for the CDR3: TGTGCCAGCACACTTAGACAGCAAGAGACCCAGTACTTC. Protein: CASTLRQQETQYF.